The clone carrying this T cell receptor (beta chain) was picked up many times. Its antigen remains unidentified. These data are taken from a study of identical twins. Each cDNA held unique molecular identifiers, and template switching gave it a universal primer site. TCRdb re-called the 5' RACE reads with MiXCR, one entry per CDR3 protein. This table holds approximately 210,000 distinct CDR3 sequences, around 10% found once. The V and J ends lost 6 bases and 3 bases respectively, with 5 bases between them. This CDR3 region has 11 residues. Overall study findings and caveats: Twin sharing of out-of-frame TCR alpha was underestimated by models in monozygotic pairs. The conclusions drew on cross-sectional statistical analysis instead of tracking the same donors.

This receptor was taken from a woman between 18 and 29 years old in good health. The sample was memory (CD45RO+) T cells sorted from blood. This sequence joins TRBV12-3 or TRBV12-4 and TRBJ2-5, with no clear D. The CDR3 region has the DNA TGTGCCAGCAGCTTCGAAGAGACCCAGTACTTC. Translating it yields CASSFEETQYF.